These 5 T cell receptor beta chains were all obtained from the same sample, sequenced in a study of blood T cell repertoires in COVID-19. Data came from immunoSEQ multiplex PCR; TCRdb stores just in-frame clones and leaves some out. This sample has about 220,000 clones, with approximately 80% found just once. The source material was peripheral blood. The receptors were gathered from a man aged 30-40 years with active or convalescent COVID-19.

The rearrangement links TRBV7-2 to TRBJ1-6, with TRBD1 as a possible D gene (5 bases). Trimming shortened V by 5 bases and J by 8 bases, and 10 bases separated the two germline ends. CDR1 and CDR2 (germline): SGHTA, FQGNSA. The CDR3 has 13 residues. This CDR3 reads CASSVDRDSPLHF. DNA of the CDR3: TGTGCCAGCAGCGTAGACAGAGATTCACCCCTCCACTTT.

This chain connects TRBV15 to TRBJ1-3, with 9 bases fitting TRBD1. This CDR3 comprises 17 residues. The germline gives CDR1 LNHNV, CDR2 YYDKDF (reference sequence). V gave up 3 bases and J gave up 3 bases; unmatched junction bases: 9. In DNA form, the CDR3 reads TGTGCCACCAGCAGGGCGGCAACAGGGGGCAGTGGAAACACCATATATTTT. It codes for CATSRAATGGSGNTIYF.

This sequence joins TRBV4-1 and TRBJ1-6, with 7 bases fitting TRBD1. CDR1 is MGHRA and CDR2 is YSYEKL in the germline V gene. V lost 6 bases and J lost 7; bases outside the gene matches: 6. CDR3 length equals 14 residues. This chain's CDR3 is CASRPGTDNSPLHF. CDR3 nucleotides: TGCGCCAGCAGGCCCGGGACAGACAATTCACCCCTCCACTTT.

This clone was observed a handful of times. A junction end diverges from the germline sequence, so it may reflect a read error. This chain links TRBV28 with TRBJ1-2; D is possibly TRBD1 (5 bases). CDR3 length equals 11 residues. In germline, CDR1 is MDHEN, CDR2 SYDVKM. CDR3 coding DNA: TGTGCCAGCAGCCCCGGGGGGATGGCCAGCTTC. Amino acids: CASSPGGMASF.

The V call is TRBV6-2 or TRBV6-3, the J call TRBJ1-5; D is perhaps TRBD1 (6 bases). V lost 3 bases, J lost 3 bases, and 15 bases lay in between. Germline lookup yields CDR1 MNHEY and CDR2 SVGEGT. The CDR3 has 16 residues. The CDR3 here is CASSYRQAVNNQPQHF. CDR3 nucleotides: TGTGCCAGCAGTTATAGACAGGCGGTCAACAATCAGCCCCAGCATTTT.